This T cell receptor (beta chain) was profiled in a study of blood T cell repertoires in COVID-19. In its sample, this clone was seen a few times. CDR1 MDHEN and CDR2 SYDVKM come from the germline V gene. This CDR3 has 15 residues. V lost 3 bases, J lost 0 bases, and 6 bases lay in between. Sequencing used immunoSEQ multiplex PCR; TCRdb keeps in-frame clones, though not all of them. The data hold 150,000 to 200,000 clones, with 70% to 85% observed a single time. The chain combines TRBV28 with TRBJ2-6; D not resolved. The source is a woman aged 80 or older with acute or convalescent COVID-19. Sequencing used peripheral blood. DNA of the CDR3: TGTGCCAGCAGTTTGGGCAACTCTGGGGCCAACGTCCTGACTTTC. Its translation is CASSLGNSGANVLTF.